This is a list of T cell receptor beta chains from one sample in a study of blood T cells in healthy people across ages. TCRdb re-called the 5' RACE reads with MiXCR, one entry per CDR3 protein. The sample records about a million distinct CDR3 sequences, about 53% being singletons. Sequenced sample: blood. The origin of the receptors is a woman in her fifties or sixties in good health. The CDR3 runs from the conserved cysteine through the conserved F or W. The D gene is left open where the match is weak. Clone size is stated in some rows and not others, as once, few, many or a class when expanded.

>TRBJ2-5|TRBV20-1|.|.
CSARGAVEQYF
TGCAGTGCTAGAGGGGCGGTTGAGCAGTACTTC
>TRBJ2-7|TRBV5-1|.|TRBD1
CASSLVQGARYEQYF
TGCGCCAGCAGCTTGGTACAGGGGGCGCGTTACGAGCAGTACTTC
>TRBJ2-1|TRBV11-2|once|TRBD2
CASSFIRLAGAYNGQFF
TGTGCCAGCAGCTTTATAAGGTTAGCGGGAGCCTACAATGGGCAGTTCTTC
>TRBJ2-7|TRBV3-1|few|.
CASSQGNFYEQYF
TGTGCCAGCAGCCAAGGGAACTTCTACGAGCAGTACTTC
>TRBJ2-7|TRBV7-9|.|TRBD1
CASSPRPTGVAYEQYF
TGTGCCAGCAGCCCTAGACCTACAGGGGTGGCCTACGAGCAGTACTTC
>TRBJ2-5|TRBV15|.|TRBD2
CATSGGLAEETQYF
TGTGCCACCAGCGGGGGACTAGCGGAAGAGACCCAGTACTTC
>TRBJ2-7|TRBV12-3/TRBV12-4|.|TRBD2
CASRLAGGPRYEQYF
TGTGCCAGCAGGTTAGCGGGAGGGCCTAGGTACGAGCAGTACTTC
>TRBJ1-2|TRBV2|.|.
CASSDGEEAGYTF
TGTGCCAGCAGTGATGGGGAGGAGGCTGGCTACACCTTC
>TRBJ2-1|TRBV6-5|.|TRBD2
CASSSLAGGIGEQFF
TGTGCCAGCAGCTCACTAGCGGGAGGGATCGGTGAGCAGTTCTTC
>TRBJ2-4|TRBV3-1|few|TRBD2
CASSLLAGVSRGNIQYF
TGTGCCAGCAGCCTACTAGCGGGAGTGAGTAGGGGAAACATTCAGTACTTC
>TRBJ2-7|TRBV28|few|TRBD2
CASALAGVSFFYEQYF
TGTGCCAGCGCCTTAGCGGGAGTATCTTTTTTCTACGAGCAGTACTTC
>TRBJ2-3|TRBV6-2/TRBV6-3|.|TRBD2
CAGRNGTTRPTSTDTQYF
TGTGCCGGCAGAAACGGGACTACCCGCCCGACTAGCACAGATACGCAGTATTTT
>TRBJ2-1|TRBV28|.|.
CASPPSPSRPKETYNEQFF
TGTGCCAGCCCCCCTAGTCCCTCCCGCCCGAAGGAGACCTACAATGAGCAGTTCTTC
>TRBJ2-7|TRBV10-3|.|TRBD1
CAISGQGNEQYF
TGTGCCATCAGTGGACAGGGAAACGAGCAGTACTTC
>TRBJ2-3|TRBV10-2|few|TRBD2
CASSGGTSRNTQYF
TGCGCCAGCAGTGGCGGGACTAGTCGGAATACGCAGTATTTT
>TRBJ2-7|TRBV7-9|few|.
CASSLMSGYEQYF
TGTGCCAGCAGCTTAATGTCAGGCTACGAGCAGTACTTC
>TRBJ2-7|TRBV7-2|.|.
CASSLFGISYEQYF
TGTGCCAGCAGCTTATTCGGCATATCCTACGAGCAGTACTTC
>TRBJ2-6|TRBV14|few|.
CASSLLGKTLGANVLTF
TGTGCCAGCAGCCTACTCGGAAAGACATTGGGGGCCAACGTCCTGACTTTC
>TRBJ2-1|TRBV11-2|.|TRBD2
CASSLARGRTTEQFF
TGTGCCAGCAGCTTAGCGCGCGGGAGGACTACTGAGCAGTTCTTC
>TRBJ2-5|TRBV11-2|.|TRBD2
CTSSLTSGSRETQYF
TGTACCAGCAGCTTAACTAGCGGGAGTAGGGAGACCCAGTACTTC
>TRBJ1-2|TRBV5-4|.|.
CASSWAQGYTF
TGTGCCAGCAGCTGGGCCCAAGGCTACACCTTC
>TRBJ1-2|TRBV30|.|.
CAWRAGFDGYTF
TGTGCCTGGAGGGCGGGCTTTGATGGCTACACCTTC
>TRBJ2-5|TRBV27|few|.
CASSFTGRQYF
TGTGCCAGCAGTTTTACAGGGAGGCAGTACTTC
>TRBJ2-1|TRBV29-1|.|.
CSGIGQDNNEQFF
TGCAGCGGGATAGGGCAGGACAACAATGAGCAGTTCTTC
>TRBJ2-7|TRBV7-2|.|.
CASTIGAYNEQYF
TGTGCCAGCACCATTGGGGCTTACAATGAGCAGTACTTC
>TRBJ2-1|TRBV2|.|.
CASIGGAEGMYNEQFF
TGTGCCAGCATCGGGGGAGCCGAGGGGATGTACAATGAGCAGTTCTTC
>TRBJ1-2|TRBV2|.|.
CASRLGHGYTF
TGTGCCAGCCGGCTTGGCCACGGCTACACCTTC
>TRBJ2-5|TRBV7-3|few|TRBD2
CASSPSSGTVHEQYF
TGTGCCAGCAGCCCTTCTAGCGGTACGGTGCATGAGCAGTACTTC
>TRBJ2-5|TRBV15|many|TRBD2
CATSNGTSVLETQYF
TGTGCCACCAGCAACGGGACTAGCGTTTTGGAGACCCAGTACTTC
>TRBJ2-3|TRBV10-3|.|.
CAISEAAQTGTDTQYF
TGTGCCATCAGTGAGGCCGCCCAAACTGGCACAGATACGCAGTATTTT
>TRBJ2-2|TRBV12-3/TRBV12-4|.|TRBD1
CAGSLTGQDTGELFF
TGTGCCGGCAGTTTAACGGGACAGGACACCGGGGAGCTGTTTTTT
>TRBJ2-5|TRBV20-1|many|.
CSARDWAREAQETQYF
TGCAGTGCTAGAGATTGGGCCAGGGAGGCTCAAGAGACCCAGTACTTC
>TRBJ1-1|TRBV20-1|many|.
CSAPKGWADEAFF
TGCAGTGCTCCAAAAGGCTGGGCAGATGAAGCTTTCTTT
>TRBJ2-1|TRBV28|.|TRBD1
CATMGQPARVQFF
TGTGCCACCATGGGACAGCCCGCTCGGGTGCAGTTCTTC
>TRBJ2-7|TRBV20-1|.|.
CSARDLARDYEQYF
TGCAGTGCTAGAGATCTAGCCAGGGACTACGAGCAGTACTTC
>TRBJ1-1|TRBV4-1|.|.
CASSQVGQEPNTEAFF
TGCGCCAGCAGCCAAGTCGGGCAGGAACCGAACACTGAAGCTTTCTTT
>TRBJ1-2|TRBV6-5|.|.
CASSYARISRGGYTF
TGTGCCAGCAGTTACGCCCGGATCAGTAGAGGTGGCTACACCTTC
>TRBJ2-1|TRBV18|.|.
CASSPLSRSSYNEQFF
TGTGCCAGCTCACCCCTTTCGCGAAGCTCCTACAATGAGCAGTTCTTC
>TRBJ2-4|TRBV3-1|.|.
CASSQEGLSGFKNIQYF
TGTGCCAGCAGCCAAGAAGGCCTTTCTGGTTTCAAAAACATTCAGTACTTC
>TRBJ1-2|TRBV20-1|.|.
CSARGVINYGYTF
TGTAGTGCTAGGGGGGTAATTAACTATGGCTACACCTTC
>TRBJ1-5|TRBV28|.|.
CASSLAGRVNQPQHF
TGTGCCAGCAGTTTAGCCGGACGGGTCAATCAGCCCCAGCATTTT